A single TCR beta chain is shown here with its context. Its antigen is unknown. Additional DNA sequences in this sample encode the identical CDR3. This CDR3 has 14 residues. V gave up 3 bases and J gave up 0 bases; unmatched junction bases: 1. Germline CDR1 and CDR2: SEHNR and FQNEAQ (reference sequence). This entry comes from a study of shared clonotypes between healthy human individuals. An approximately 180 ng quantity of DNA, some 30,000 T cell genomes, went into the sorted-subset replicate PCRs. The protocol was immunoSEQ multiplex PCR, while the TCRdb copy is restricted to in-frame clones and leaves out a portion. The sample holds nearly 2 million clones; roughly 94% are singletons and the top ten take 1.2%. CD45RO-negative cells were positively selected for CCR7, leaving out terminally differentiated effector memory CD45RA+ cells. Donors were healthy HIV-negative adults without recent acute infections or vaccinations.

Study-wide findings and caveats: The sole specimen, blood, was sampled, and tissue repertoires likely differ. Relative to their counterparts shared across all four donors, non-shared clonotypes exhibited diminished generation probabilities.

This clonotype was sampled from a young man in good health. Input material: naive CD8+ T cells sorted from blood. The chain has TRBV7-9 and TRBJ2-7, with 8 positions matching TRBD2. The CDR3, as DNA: TGTGCCAGCAGCTTGACTAGCGTCTCCTACGAGCAGTACTTC. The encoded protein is CASSLTSVSYEQYF.